Shown below are 10 T cell receptor beta chains from a single sample sequenced in a study of OX40 agonist ivuxolimab in advanced cancers. Libraries were built with the immunoSEQ multiplex PCR assay. What TCRdb holds here is the immuneACCESS table cut down to in-frame rearrangements. Part of the clones is not present; checked against another copy, under half of the missing clones reflect an unresolved V gene, and the others are unexplained. The sample table holds tens of thousands of clones, of which about 90% were seen once. Together, the top ten hold more than 5.5% of the sample. Source: CD4+ or CD8+ T cells sorted from blood, taken in a trial of the OX40 agonist ivuxolimab. These receptors were collected from an adult with an advanced solid tumor such as melanoma, head and neck, liver or kidney cancer.

Only a few counts were recorded for this clone. The rearrangement joins TRBV20-1 to TRBJ2-1; unclear D gene. The germline V and J ends were trimmed by 6 bases and 6 bases, with 9 bases remaining between them. The germline V gene has CDR1 DFQATT and CDR2 SNEGSKA (reference sequence). The CDR3 extends over 11 amino acids. CDR3 sequence (DNA): TGCAGTGCGGGTCCTAGCAATGAGCAGTTCTTC. Amino acid sequence: CSAGPSNEQFF.

The chain combines TRBV19 with TRBJ2-7; D gene ambiguous. Germline-derived CDR1 and CDR2 are LNHDA and SQIVND (reference sequence). Trimming shortened V by 0 bases and J by 1 base, and 10 bases separated the two germline ends. CDR3 length equals 15 residues. This chain's CDR3 is CASSIEARLSYEQYF. The DNA of the CDR3 is TGTGCCAGTAGTATAGAGGCCCGTCTATCCTACGAGCAGTACTTC.

The chain is built from TRBV19 and TRBJ1-2, with 10 nucleotides matching TRBD1. V lost 2 bases and J lost 4; bases outside the gene matches: 7. The CDR3 length is 16 residues. Per germline, CDR1 LNHDA and CDR2 SQIVND (reference sequence). The CDR3 nucleotides read TGTGCCAGTAGTATATTCTCGGGACAGGGGACCTATGGCTACACCTTC. It encodes CASSIFSGQGTYGYTF.

This clone has a single count. V usage is TRBV6-1 and J usage is TRBJ1-5; D not certain. Germline lookup yields CDR1 MNHNS and CDR2 SASEGT. V lost 7 bases to trimming and J lost 10 bases, with 8 bases between them. The CDR3 loop spans 10 amino acids. The CDR3 nucleotides are TGTGCCAGCAATGACGATCCCCAGCATTTT. Translation gives CASNDDPQHF.

This clone appeared a single time. The CDR3 DNA sequence: TGCGCCAGCAGTGAGTTCAATGAGCAGTTCTTC. Amino acid sequence: CASSEFNEQFF. The chain couples TRBV10-1 to TRBJ2-1; D gene ambiguous. In germline, CDR1 is WNHNN, CDR2 SYGVQD (reference sequence). Trimming took off 1 base at V and 6 bases at J, with 1 base between the two ends. This CDR3 region has 11 residues.

In its sample, this clone was seen once. This chain's CDR3 is CASTIRGFNTEAFF. The DNA for the CDR3 is TGTGCCAGTACCATCAGGGGCTTCAACACTGAAGCTTTCTTT. V gene TRBV19 combines with J gene TRBJ1-1; D possibly corresponds to TRBD1 (6 bases). The CDR3 runs to 14 residues. Trimming took 7 bases from V and 2 from J, leaving 14 bases between them. Germline-derived CDR1 and CDR2 are LNHDA and SQIVND (reference sequence).

This clone was recorded once. The V and J genes are TRBV28 and TRBJ2-7, with 11 bases identical to TRBD1. The germline CDR1 and CDR2 sequences are MDHEN and SYDVKM. J was trimmed by 3 bases and V by 6 bases; bases with no gene match: 7. This CDR3 region has 15 residues. CDR3 sequence: CASRPAGTGGYEQYF. The CDR3 nucleotides are TGTGCCAGCAGACCCGCCGGGACAGGGGGCTACGAGCAGTACTTC.

CDR3 DNA sequence: TGTGCCAGCAGGCCGGGGGCCCGGGAGACCCAGTACTTC. Its translation is CASRPGARETQYF. The V and J genes are TRBV6-1 and TRBJ2-5; tentatively, D is TRBD1 or TRBD2 (6 bases each). V was cut by 6 bases and J by 5 bases, with 13 bases left in between. CDR1 is MNHNS and CDR2 is SASEGT in the germline V gene. The CDR3 length is 13 residues.

This clone was seen a handful of times. The CDR3 DNA follows: TGTGCCAGCAGTTACCACAAGGGCACTGAAGCTTTCTTT. Protein sequence: CASSYHKGTEAFF. The rearrangement joins TRBV6-6 to TRBJ1-1, with D hard to call. The CDR3 contains 13 residues. Trimming pared 2 bases from V and 4 bases from J, leaving 8 bases between. CDR1 is MNHNY and CDR2 is SVGAGI in the germline V gene (reference sequence).

The chain has TRBV7-9 and TRBJ1-5; weak D call: TRBD1 (6 bases). There are 14 residues in the CDR3. CDR1 is SEHNR and CDR2 is FQNEAQ in the germline V gene (reference sequence). V lost 0 bases and J 5 bases, leaving 8 bases between the germline ends. The CDR3 here is CASSLAGADQPQHF. CDR3 sequence (DNA): TGTGCCAGCAGCTTAGCGGGGGCCGATCAGCCCCAGCATTTT.